This passage covers 13 T cell receptor beta chains from one sample sequenced in a study of CD8 T cells in ankylosing spondylitis. TCRdb re-called the 5' RACE reads with MiXCR, one entry per CDR3 protein. This sample has about 140,000 distinct CDR3 sequences, with 7.5% to 9.5% found just once. The sample comprised synovial fluid, either unsorted or a sorted T cell fraction (not recorded which). These receptors came from a male donor with ankylosing spondylitis.

This clonotype was picked up many times. This rearrangement joins TRBV7-9 to TRBJ2-3; 7 bases fit TRBD1. Germline V gene lookup returns CDR1 SEHNR and CDR2 FQNEAQ (reference sequence). The CDR3 covers 16 residues. The junction had 8 bases not matched to a gene; V was cut back by 5 bases and J by 0 bases. The CDR3 is CASSVRDSSSTDTQYF. The CDR3, as DNA: TGTGCCAGCAGCGTCCGGGACAGCTCTAGCACAGATACGCAGTATTTT.

This chain joins TRBV6-5 and TRBJ2-7; 7 positions agree with TRBD1. The CDR3 runs 14 residues. Germline V CDR1 and CDR2: MNHEY, SVGAGI. With V trimmed by 8 bases and J by 0 bases, 7 bases remained unmatched. CDR3 sequence (DNA): TGTGCCAGCGGATACCGGGACAGCTCCTACGAGCAGTACTTC. Its translation is CASGYRDSSYEQYF.

Many counts were recorded for this clonotype. The chain recombines TRBV20-1 with TRBJ1-5; no clear D. Trimming took 3 bases from V and 2 from J, leaving 5 bases between them. This CDR3 region has 12 residues. CDR1 DFQATT and CDR2 SNEGSKA come from the germline V gene (reference sequence). The CDR3 reads CSASGGNQPQHF. CDR3 DNA: TGCAGTGCTAGTGGGGGCAATCAGCCCCAGCATTTT.

This clonotype was seen a few times. The rearrangement links TRBV28 to TRBJ1-5; no clear D gene. Trimming pared 4 bases from V and 0 bases from J, leaving 10 bases between. Germline CDR1 is MDHEN and CDR2 is SYDVKM. The CDR3 loop spans 15 amino acids. The DNA for the CDR3 is TGTGCCAGCAGTTCCCTAAGGATTAGCAATCAGCCCCAGCATTTT. This translates into CASSSLRISNQPQHF.

This clonotype was observed many times. The gene calls are TRBV10-3 and TRBJ2-1; 9 bases line up with TRBD2. This CDR3 has 15 residues. Germline lookup yields CDR1 ENHRY and CDR2 SYGVKD. V shed 7 bases and J 9 bases; nucleotides not matched to a gene: 13. This CDR3 is CAITRLADGTSEQFF. CDR3 DNA sequence: TGTGCCATCACTCGACTAGCGGATGGGACTAGTGAGCAGTTCTTC.

This clonotype was found many times. J is TRBJ1-1 and V is TRBV5-1, with 8 bases fitting TRBD1. V dropped 6 bases and J dropped 0; count of bases not matched to a gene: 4. The germline V gene encodes CDR1 SGHRS and CDR2 YFSETQ. This CDR3 is built from 14 residues. The CDR3 DNA is TGCGCCAGCAAGACAGGGGCGATGAACACTGAAGCTTTCTTT. Its protein product is CASKTGAMNTEAFF.

The chain uses TRBV6-5 and TRBJ1-6, with D maybe TRBD1 (6 bases). Germline values: CDR1 MNHEY, CDR2 SVGAGI. CDR3 length: 15 residues. The V and J ends lost 3 bases and 9 bases respectively, with 15 bases between them. The CDR3 is CASSYNREGGSPLHF. As DNA, the CDR3 is TGTGCCAGCAGTTATAACCGAGAGGGGGGTTCACCCCTCCACTTT.

This clonotype was recorded a few times. The J gene is TRBJ2-1, the V gene TRBV20-1, with D tentatively TRBD1 (6 bases). The CDR3 spans 15 residues. V was shortened by 6 bases and J by 0 bases, with 15 bases between the two germline ends. Germline V CDR1 and CDR2: DFQATT, SNEGSKA (reference sequence). CDR3 nucleotide sequence: TGCAGTGCCCTAACAGGGAAAGGCTCCTACAATGAGCAGTTCTTC. The encoded protein is CSALTGKGSYNEQFF.

The gene calls are TRBV5-4 and TRBJ2-3; D possibly corresponds to TRBD2 (5 bases). V lost 6 bases and J lost 5, with 13 bases in between. The CDR3 is 13 residues long. Germline V lookup: CDR1 SGHNT, CDR2 YYREEE (reference sequence). For the CDR3, the DNA is TGTGCCAGCACCGAGGGCCCAAAAGATACGCAGTATTTT. Translation: CASTEGPKDTQYF.

This clonotype was seen only a few times. This sequence joins TRBV20-1 and TRBJ1-1; no firm D call. The CDR3 sequence is 15 residues long. V lost 5 bases and J lost 1, with 17 bases in between. Germline CDR1 DFQATT, CDR2 SNEGSKA (reference sequence). The CDR3 spells CSAVSVETQNTEAFF. The CDR3 DNA reads as TGCAGTGCTGTCTCCGTTGAGACACAGAACACTGAAGCTTTCTTT.

This clonotype was detected many times. This chain links TRBV5-1 with TRBJ2-1, with 9 bases identical to TRBD2. CDR1 SGHRS and CDR2 YFSETQ come from the germline V gene. J was trimmed by 4 bases and V by 4 bases; bases with no gene match: 9. CDR3 length: 16 amino acids. The CDR3 region is CASSPQLAGDYNEQFF. The CDR3 coding sequence is TGCGCCAGCAGCCCACAACTAGCGGGTGATTACAATGAGCAGTTCTTC.

This clonotype is medium-sized in the sample. The J gene is TRBJ1-1, the V gene TRBV6-5; D is perhaps TRBD1 (6 bases). This CDR3 is 16 amino acids long. Germline CDR1 reads MNHEY; CDR2 reads SVGAGI. The germline V and J ends were trimmed by 6 bases and 2 bases, with 19 bases remaining between them. Written as DNA, the CDR3 is TGTGCCAGCAGCTCCGTGGGGCGGACAGTCAACACTGAAGCTTTCTTT. It codes for CASSSVGRTVNTEAFF.

This clonotype was seen a few times. This chain links TRBV20-1 with TRBJ2-5; 7 positions match TRBD2. Germline CDR1 and CDR2: DFQATT and SNEGSKA (reference sequence). This CDR3 spans 15 amino acids. V shed 3 bases and J 2 bases; nucleotides not matched to a gene: 9. CDR3 sequence reads: CSARPEREWQETQYF. CDR3 coding DNA: TGCAGTGCTAGGCCCGAGCGGGAATGGCAAGAGACCCAGTACTTC.